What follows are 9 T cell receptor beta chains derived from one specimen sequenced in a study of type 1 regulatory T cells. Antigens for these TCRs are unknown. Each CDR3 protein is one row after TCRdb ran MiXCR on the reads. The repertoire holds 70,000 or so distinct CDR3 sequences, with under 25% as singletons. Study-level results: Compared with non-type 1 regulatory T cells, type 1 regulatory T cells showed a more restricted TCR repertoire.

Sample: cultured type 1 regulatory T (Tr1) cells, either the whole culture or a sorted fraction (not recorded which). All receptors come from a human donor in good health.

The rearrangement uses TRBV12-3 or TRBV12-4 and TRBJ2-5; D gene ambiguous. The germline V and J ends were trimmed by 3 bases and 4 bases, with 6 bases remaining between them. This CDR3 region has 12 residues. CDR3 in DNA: TGTGCCAGCAGTTTTACGGGAGAGACCCAGTACTTC. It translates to CASSFTGETQYF.

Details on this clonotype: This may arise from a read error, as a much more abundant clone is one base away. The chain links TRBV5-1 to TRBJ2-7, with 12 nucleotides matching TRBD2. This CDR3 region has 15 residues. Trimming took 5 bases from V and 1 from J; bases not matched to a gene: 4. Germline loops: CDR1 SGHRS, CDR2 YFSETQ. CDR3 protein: CASSFGLAGSYEQYF. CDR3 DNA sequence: TGCGCCAGCAGTTTCGGACTAGCGGGGTCCTACGAGCAGTACTTC.

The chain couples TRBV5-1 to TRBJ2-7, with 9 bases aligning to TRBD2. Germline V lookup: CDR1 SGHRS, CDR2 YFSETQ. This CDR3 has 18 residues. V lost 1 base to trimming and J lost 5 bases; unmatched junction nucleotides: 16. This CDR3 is CASSLYSFAGAGGDEQYF. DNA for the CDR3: TGCGCCAGCAGCTTGTATTCCTTCGCAGGAGCGGGAGGAGACGAGCAGTACTTC. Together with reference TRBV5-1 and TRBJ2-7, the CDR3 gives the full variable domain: KAGVTQTPRYLIKTRGQQVTLSCSPISGHRSVSWYQQTPGQGLQFLFEYFSETQRNKGNFPGRFSGRQFSNSRSEMNVSTLELGDSALYLCASSLYSFAGAGGDEQYFGPGTRLTVT.

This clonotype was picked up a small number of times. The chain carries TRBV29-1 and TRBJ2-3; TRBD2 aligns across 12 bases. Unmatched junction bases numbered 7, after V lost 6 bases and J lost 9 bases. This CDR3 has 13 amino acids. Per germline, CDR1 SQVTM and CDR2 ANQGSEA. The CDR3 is CSVRTSGEGTQYF. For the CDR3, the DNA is TGCAGCGTAAGGACTAGCGGGGAGGGAACGCAGTATTTT.

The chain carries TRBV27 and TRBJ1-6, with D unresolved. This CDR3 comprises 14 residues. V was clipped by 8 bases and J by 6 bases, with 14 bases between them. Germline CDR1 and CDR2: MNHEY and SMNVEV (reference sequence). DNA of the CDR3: TGTGCCAGCGGACCACAGCCTATTAATTCACCCCTCCACTTT. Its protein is CASGPQPINSPLHF.

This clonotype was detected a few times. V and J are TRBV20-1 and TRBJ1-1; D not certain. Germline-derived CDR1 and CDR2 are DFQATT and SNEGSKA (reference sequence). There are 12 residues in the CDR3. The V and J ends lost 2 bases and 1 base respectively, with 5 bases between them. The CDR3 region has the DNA TGCAGTGCTAGAAACCCGAACACTGAAGCTTTCTTT. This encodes CSARNPNTEAFF.

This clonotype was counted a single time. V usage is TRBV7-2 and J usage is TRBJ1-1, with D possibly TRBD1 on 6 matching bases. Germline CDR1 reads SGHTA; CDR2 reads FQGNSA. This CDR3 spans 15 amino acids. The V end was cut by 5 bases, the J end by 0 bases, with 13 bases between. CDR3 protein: CASSARGQMNTEAFF. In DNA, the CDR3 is TGTGCCAGCAGCGCCAGGGGTCAAATGAACACTGAAGCTTTCTTT. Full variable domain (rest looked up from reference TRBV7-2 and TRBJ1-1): GAGVSQSPSNKVTEKGKDVELRCDPISGHTALYWYRQSLGQGLEFLIYFQGNSAPDKSGLPSDRFSAERTGGSVSTLTIQRTQQEDSAVYLCASSARGQMNTEAFFGQGTRLTVV.

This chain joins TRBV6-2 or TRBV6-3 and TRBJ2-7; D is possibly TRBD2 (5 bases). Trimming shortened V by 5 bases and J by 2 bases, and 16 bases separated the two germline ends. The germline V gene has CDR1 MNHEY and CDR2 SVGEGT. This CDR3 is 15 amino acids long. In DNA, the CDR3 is TGTGCCAGCAGTCCGACGACTAATTCCGCCTACGAGCAGTACTTC. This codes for CASSPTTNSAYEQYF.

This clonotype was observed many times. The CDR3 is CSAAGGSGANVLTF. CDR3 nucleotide sequence: TGCAGTGCCGCGGGTGGCTCTGGGGCCAACGTCCTGACTTTC. The chain links TRBV20-1 to TRBJ2-6; possibly TRBD2 for D (5 bases). The CDR3 extends over 14 amino acids. V was cut by 6 bases and J by 0 bases, with 9 bases left in between. The germline V gene encodes CDR1 DFQATT and CDR2 SNEGSKA (reference sequence).